This T cell receptor (beta chain) is drawn from a study of shared clonotypes between healthy human individuals. Genomic DNA of each subset was evenly split across several immunoSEQ plates. Sequencing was performed with immunoSEQ multiplex PCR; in TCRdb, only in-frame clones are kept and a portion is missing. Of over 2 million clones in the sample, 85% to 95% were seen once. As to this clone: Its antigen is as yet unknown.

V lost 6 bases and J 4 bases, leaving 8 bases between the germline ends. Per germline, CDR1 SGHTA and CDR2 FQGNSA. The CDR3 has 12 amino acids. The study, taken as a whole, reports: In general, naive subsets displayed greater estimated richness than memory subsets did.

This rearrangement joins TRBV7-2 to TRBJ2-3; D is ambiguous. The source material was naive CD4+ T cells sorted from blood. Subset here: CD45RA+ positively selected. The receptor was isolated from a man aged 18 to 29 in good health. The CDR3 DNA is TGTGCCAGCAGTAGGGCGGCAGATACGCAGTATTTT. This translates into CASSRAADTQYF. The full variable domain, in which reference TRBV7-2 and TRBJ2-3 provide the parts outside the CDR3, is GAGVSQSPSNKVTEKGKDVELRCDPISGHTALYWYRQSLGQGLEFLIYFQGNSAPDKSGLPSDRFSAERTGGSVSTLTIQRTQQEDSAVYLCASSRAADTQYFGPGTRLTVL.